This TCR beta chain was found in a study of a mutant IDH1 vaccine in newly diagnosed glioma. Turning to the study itself: The study started vaccination 4-6 weeks after radiotherapy alone, or with temozolomide cycles. Treated patients had a mean age of about 44 years and a sex split that was roughly 62% male and approximately 40% female. Study outcomes and limitations: Pseudoprogression seemed unlinked to shifts in top peripheral T cell clonotypes. Immune responses induced by the vaccine were seen in 93.3% of patients, spanning multiple MHC alleles.

TCRdb's copy holds only in-frame clones and misses some; the assay was immunoSEQ multiplex PCR. The sample yields roughly 86,000 clones, approximately 89% seen once. Time point meaning: week 47, end of study. In every dose of vaccine, 300 ug of mutant IDH1 20-mer peptide was given alongside topical imiquimod. The CDR3 sequence is 13 residues long. Germline CDR1 and CDR2: MDHEN and SYDVKM. V was clipped by 5 bases and J by 13 bases, with 18 bases between them. As concerns this clone: Its antigen is unidentified.

This clonotype was obtained from a woman aged 45-65 years with glioma. Specimen: PBMCs, collected from a glioma patient whose treatment included an IDH1 peptide vaccine. V and J are TRBV28 and TRBJ2-1; D may match TRBD1 or TRBD2 (5 bases each). CDR3 sequence (DNA): TGTGCCAGCAGTCGCCCTCCGGGGACGGGCCAGTTCTTC. Encoded protein: CASSRPPGTGQFF.